These T cell receptor beta chains were read from a single sample in a study of blood T cell repertoires in COVID-19. Method: immunoSEQ multiplex PCR; TCRdb's copy keeps in-frame clones and lacks some. The sample gives under 85,000 clones, about 84% of which show up once; about an eighth is in the top ten. Sequenced material: peripheral blood. The receptors were gathered from a man aged 50 to 60 with COVID-19, enrolled during active disease. Both conserved end residues are part of each CDR3. D genes are given only for firm matches. The size of a clone is reported for some rows only, either as once, few or many, or as a class for expanded clones.

CDR3,DNA,V,J,size,D
CASSGPGQVEDEQFF,TGTGCCAGCAGCGGACCGGGACAAGTTGAAGATGAGCAGTTCTTC,TRBV11-2,TRBJ2-1,NA,NA
CASSLEVSTEAFF,TGTGCCAGCAGTTTAGAGGTTTCCACTGAAGCTTTCTTT,TRBV28,TRBJ1-1,once,NA
CASSMRTGSYEQYF,TGTGCCAGTAGTATGAGGACAGGGTCCTACGAGCAGTACTTC,TRBV19,TRBJ2-7,NA,TRBD1
CASSYVAGRTDTQYF,TGTGCCAGCAGTTACGTGGCAGGGCGAACAGATACGCAGTATTTT,TRBV6-5,TRBJ2-3,NA,NA
CASSQERVPYGYTF,TGTGCCAGCAGCCAAGAGAGGGTCCCCTATGGCTACACCTTC,TRBV14,TRBJ1-2,NA,NA
CARSREGDTEAFF,TGTGCCAGATCCCGGGAGGGGGACACTGAAGCTTTCTTT,TRBV21-1,TRBJ1-1,once,NA
CASSLPRRGDRKNIQYF,TGTGCCAGCAGCTTGCCCAGACGAGGGGACAGAAAAAACATTCAGTACTTC,TRBV5-4,TRBJ2-4,few,TRBD1
CASSGQYYEQYF,TGCGCCAGCAGTGGCCAGTACTACGAGCAGTACTTC,TRBV10-2,TRBJ2-7,NA,NA
CASSQQGFEKLFF,TGCGCCAGCAGCCAACAGGGTTTTGAAAAACTGTTTTTT,TRBV4-1,TRBJ1-4,once,NA
CATSDPTGGGDYGYTF,TGTGCCACCAGTGATCCAACAGGGGGAGGCGACTATGGCTACACCTTC,TRBV24-1,TRBJ1-2,once,TRBD1
CASSFVSNEQFF,TGTGCCAGCAGCTTCGTTTCGAATGAGCAGTTCTTC,TRBV5-6,TRBJ2-1,NA,NA
CASSLLLAGVRDTQYF,TGTGCCAGCAGCCTCCTACTAGCGGGGGTCCGTGATACGCAGTATTTT,TRBV3-1/TRBV3-2,TRBJ2-3,NA,TRBD2
CASSPAVGNTIYF,TGTGCCAGCAGCCCTGCGGTAGGAAACACCATATATTTT,TRBV3-1/TRBV3-2,TRBJ1-3,NA,NA
CASSIIVADTQYF,TGTGCCAGTAGTATTATAGTAGCAGATACGCAGTATTTT,TRBV19,TRBJ2-3,once,NA
CASSPRAGGPGDTQYF,TGTGCCAGCAGCCCCCGAGCGGGGGGGCCCGGAGATACGCAGTATTTT,TRBV7-6,TRBJ2-3,NA,TRBD2
CSVGARGGNTIYF,TGCAGCGTTGGTGCGAGAGGCGGAAACACCATATATTTT,TRBV29-1,TRBJ1-3,NA,NA
CASTPRQGTNEKLFF,TGTGCCAGCACCCCTAGACAGGGGACTAATGAAAAACTGTTTTTT,TRBV7-2,TRBJ1-4,NA,TRBD1
CASRGANYGYTF,TGTGCCAGCAGAGGGGCTAACTATGGCTACACCTTC,TRBV9,TRBJ1-2,NA,NA
CASRSTGNGGYTF,TGTGCCAGCAGATCGACAGGGAATGGTGGCTACACCTTC,TRBV5-6,TRBJ1-2,NA,TRBD1
CASSTPSGGVNTGELFF,TGTGCCAGCAGCACCCCTAGCGGGGGGGTGAACACCGGGGAGCTGTTTTTT,TRBV7-3,TRBJ2-2,NA,TRBD2
CASSYRQSSEAFF,TGTGCCAGCAGTTACCGACAGTCCTCTGAAGCTTTCTTT,TRBV27,TRBJ1-1,NA,NA
CASSQGQGKTNTEAFF,TGTGCCAGCAGCCAGGGACAGGGGAAAACGAACACTGAAGCTTTCTTT,TRBV5-4,TRBJ1-1,once,TRBD1
CASKAGAGNGGYTF,TGTGCCAGCAAAGCAGGGGCAGGGAACGGTGGCTACACCTTC,TRBV2,TRBJ1-2,NA,NA